This section outlines one T cell receptor beta chain sequence together with its context. The antigen is unknown. These data originate in a study of T-cell memory formation after mild COVID-19. General study results and limits: Shrinking CD4+ clones were chiefly CM and EM; CD8+ ones were chiefly EMRA.

The CDR3 totals 15 residues. V was trimmed by 0 bases and J by 0 bases, leaving 6 bases between them. Germline values: CDR1 KGHSY, CDR2 FQNENV. TCRdb re-derived calls from the 5' RACE reads in MiXCR, one entry per CDR3 protein. The sample has 250,000 to 300,000 distinct CDR3 sequences, around 16% seen once. This chain uses TRBV16 with TRBJ2-4; D is perhaps TRBD1 (5 bases). The sequenced sample consisted of PBMCs or a T cell subset sorted from them (not recorded which). This clonotype was obtained from a man between 18 and 29 years old who had mild COVID-19 (a few samples of this study predate the infection). Cell type and time point are not known. DNA for the CDR3: TGTGCCAGCAGCCAATCCGGACAAGCCAAAAACATTCAGTACTTC. Its translation is CASSQSGQAKNIQYF.